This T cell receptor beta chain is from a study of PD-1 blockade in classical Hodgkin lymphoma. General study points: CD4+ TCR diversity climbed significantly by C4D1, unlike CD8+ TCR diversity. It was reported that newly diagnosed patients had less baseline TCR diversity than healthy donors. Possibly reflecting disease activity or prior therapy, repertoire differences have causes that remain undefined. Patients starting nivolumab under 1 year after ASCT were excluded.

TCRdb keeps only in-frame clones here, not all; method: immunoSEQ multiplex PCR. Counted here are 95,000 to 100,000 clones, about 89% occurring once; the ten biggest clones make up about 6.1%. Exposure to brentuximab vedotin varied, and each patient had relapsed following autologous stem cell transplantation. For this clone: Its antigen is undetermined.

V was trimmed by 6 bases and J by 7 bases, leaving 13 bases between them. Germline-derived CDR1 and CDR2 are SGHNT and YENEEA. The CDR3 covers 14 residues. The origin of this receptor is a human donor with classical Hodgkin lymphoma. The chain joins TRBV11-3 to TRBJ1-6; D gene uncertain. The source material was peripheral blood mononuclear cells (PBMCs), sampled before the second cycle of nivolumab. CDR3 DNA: TGTGCCAGCAGTACCGACGGAGACAATTCACCCCTCCACTTT. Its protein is CASSTDGDNSPLHF.